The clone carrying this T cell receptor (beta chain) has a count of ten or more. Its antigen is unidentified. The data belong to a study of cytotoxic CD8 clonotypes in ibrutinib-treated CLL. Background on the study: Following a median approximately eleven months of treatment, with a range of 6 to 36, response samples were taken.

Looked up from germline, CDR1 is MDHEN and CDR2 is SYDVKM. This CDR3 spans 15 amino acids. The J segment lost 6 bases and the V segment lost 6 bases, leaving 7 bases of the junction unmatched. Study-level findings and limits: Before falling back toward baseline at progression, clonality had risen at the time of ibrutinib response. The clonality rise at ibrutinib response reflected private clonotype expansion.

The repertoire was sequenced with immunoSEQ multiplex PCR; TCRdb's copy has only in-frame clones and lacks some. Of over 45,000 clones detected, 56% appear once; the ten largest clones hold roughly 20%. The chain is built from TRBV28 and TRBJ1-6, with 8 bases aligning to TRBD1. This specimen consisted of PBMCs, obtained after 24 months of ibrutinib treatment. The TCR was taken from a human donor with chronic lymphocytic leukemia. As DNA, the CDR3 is TGTGCCAGCAGCTACCCGACAGGGGCTAATTCACCCCTCCACTTT. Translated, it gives CASSYPTGANSPLHF.